The source of this T cell receptor (beta chain) is a study of blood T cells in healthy people across ages. Ten or more counts support this clonotype. What it binds is unknown. The study's findings and limits: Expanded clonotype changes were possibly confounded by unknown donor CMV status. Estimates of diversity drawn from one million T cells were considered underestimates.

The CDR3 has 14 residues. The germline gives CDR1 MNHEY, CDR2 SVGAGI. The germline V and J ends were trimmed by 10 bases and 1 base, with 14 bases remaining between them. The use of a sample-barcoded 5' primer and a J-beta primer mix characterized a second PCR of 7 to 11 cycles. Unique molecular identifiers of 12 random nucleotides labeled each cDNA. CDR3-containing paired-end reads numbered at least 2.5 million in each sample. MiXCR, run by TCRdb on the 5' RACE reads, gives a single entry per CDR3 protein. The table lists hundreds of thousands of distinct CDR3 sequences, more than 25% of them singletons.

This receptor was taken from a woman over 75 in good health. The sequencing sample was made of blood. The chain employs TRBV6-5 and TRBJ2-1, with a tentative D call TRBD1 (6 bases). The CDR3 region has the DNA TGTGCCACCCTCAATAGGGGGTCCTACAATGAGCAGTTCTTC. Translating gives CATLNRGSYNEQFF.